This TCR beta chain was profiled in a study of TIL therapy for anti-PD-1-resistant metastatic lung cancer. Overall study context: Most patients had lung adenocarcinoma.

Broader study findings: Treatment-naive, never-smoker and oncogene-addicted patients were overrepresented in this highly selected cohort.

There are 16 residues in the CDR3. Between the trimmed V and J ends, which lost 1 base and 6 bases, there was a span of 19 bases. Per the germline V gene, CDR1 is SGHRS and CDR2 is YFSETQ. As regards this clone: Its target is unknown.

The immunoSEQ assay was v3. TCRdb keeps only in-frame clones here, not all; method: immunoSEQ multiplex PCR. The table has tens of thousands of clones, 70% to 85% seen once. Time point given: pre-treatment sample, taken before nivolumab and TIL therapy. Pleural nodules or supraclavicular lymph nodes made up most of the excised metastases sampled. Progressing patients received lymphodepletion, expanded TIL infusion and IL-2. V usage is TRBV5-1 and J usage is TRBJ1-2; D unresolved. This specimen was tumor tissue, taken at baseline. This TCR was recovered from a person aged 25-80 years with non-small cell lung cancer. The CDR3 bases are TGCGCCAGCAGCTTGAGGGCCCTCACAGAGACTAATGGCTACACCTTC. Translation: CASSLRALTETNGYTF.